This TCR beta chain was sequenced in a study of T cells in Graves' hyperthyroidism and ophthalmopathy. The CDR3 is 12 residues long. Germline V CDR1 and CDR2: LNHDA, SQIVND (reference sequence). V lost 2 bases, J lost 5 bases, and 4 bases lay in between. Study findings and constraints: Most clonotypes that expanded in the thyroid above 0.001 also showed up in blood.

There were TCR beta CDR3 regions amplified from RNA transcripts. TCR CDR3 regions were first amplified by RT-PCR with HTBI primers. TCRdb analysed the multiplex PCR reads with MiXCR anew, one entry per CDR3 protein. The table lists about 360,000 distinct CDR3 sequences, about 13% of them singletons. In its sample, this clonotype was seen a few times. The antigen remains unidentified. Diagnoses used clinical symptoms, serum thyroxine and TRAb, thyroid ultrasound and orbital computed tomography. This receptor was obtained from a man aged 30 to 45 with Graves' hyperthyroidism that later progressed to Graves' ophthalmopathy. This chain uses TRBV19 with TRBJ1-5; D gene unclear. Sequenced material: blood. CDR3 nucleotides: TGTGCCAGTAGTATAAAGGATCAGCCCCAGCATTTT. This codes for CASSIKDQPQHF.